This T cell receptor beta chain was sequenced during a study of blood T cell repertoires in COVID-19. Overall study context: The samples span acute and convalescent COVID-19 from the United States, Italy and Spain. T cells, B-cell-depleted T cells, or PBMCs provided the cDNA or gDNA that served as material.

Original methodology: From reference gene primer amplification, estimates of nucleated cell counts were derived. The protocol was immunoSEQ multiplex PCR, while the TCRdb copy is restricted to in-frame clones and leaves out a portion. For V, J and clone size, that table is used; D and trimming come from the DNA. The table shows about 280,000 clones, with 70% to 90% occurring only once. V lost 6 bases to trimming and J lost 6 bases, with 17 bases between them. Germline V gene data show CDR1 as SGHVS and CDR2 as FNYEAQ. The CDR3 loop spans 14 amino acids. The source is an older woman with acute or convalescent COVID-19. V gene TRBV7-6 combines with J gene TRBJ1-1, with D perhaps TRBD1 (5 bases). Sequenced material: peripheral blood. CDR3: CASRGEADGAEAFF. Here the CDR3 DNA reads TGTGCCAGCAGGGGGGAGGCGGACGGGGCTGAAGCTTTCTTT.